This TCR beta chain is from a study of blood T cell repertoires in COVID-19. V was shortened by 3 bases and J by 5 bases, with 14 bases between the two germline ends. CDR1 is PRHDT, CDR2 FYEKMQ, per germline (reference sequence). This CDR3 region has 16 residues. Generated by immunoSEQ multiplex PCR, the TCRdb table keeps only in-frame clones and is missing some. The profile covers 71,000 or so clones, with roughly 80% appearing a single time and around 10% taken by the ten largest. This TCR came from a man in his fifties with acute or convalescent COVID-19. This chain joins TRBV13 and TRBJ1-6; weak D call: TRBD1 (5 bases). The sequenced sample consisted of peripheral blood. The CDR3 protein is CASSFRSLGDNSPLHF. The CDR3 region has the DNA TGTGCCAGCAGCTTCCGCTCGCTAGGGGATAATTCACCCCTCCACTTT.